This T cell receptor beta chain was recorded in a study of shared clonotypes between healthy human individuals. The sample holds a few counts of this clone. The sample holds other DNA sequences that translate to the same CDR3. Clones were sequenced by immunoSEQ multiplex PCR, and TCRdb holds only the in-frame ones, with some missing. The sample has fewer than 550,000 clones; about three quarters are singletons. The V end lost 1 base, the J end lost 5 bases, and 3 bases lay between the germline ends. From germline, CDR1 is SGHDT and CDR2 YYEEEE. This CDR3 has 11 residues. This TCR was recovered from a woman in her forties in good health. Some clones in this sample may be carry-over from other donors' samples. This sequence joins TRBV5-6 and TRBJ1-2; unclear D gene. Sequenced: PBMCs. CDR3 sequence: CASSLNYGYTF. The CDR3 bases are TGTGCCAGCAGCTTGAATTATGGCTACACCTTC.